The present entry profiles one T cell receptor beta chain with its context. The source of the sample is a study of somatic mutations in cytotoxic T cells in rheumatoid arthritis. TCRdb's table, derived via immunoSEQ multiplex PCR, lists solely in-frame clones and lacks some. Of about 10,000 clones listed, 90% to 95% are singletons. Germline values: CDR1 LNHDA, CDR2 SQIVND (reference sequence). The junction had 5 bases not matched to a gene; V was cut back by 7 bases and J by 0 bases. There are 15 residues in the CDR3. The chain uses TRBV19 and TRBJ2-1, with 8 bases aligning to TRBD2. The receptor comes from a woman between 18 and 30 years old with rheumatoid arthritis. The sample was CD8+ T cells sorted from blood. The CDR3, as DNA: TGTGCCAGTACTACCGGGACTAGCTCCTACAATGAGCAGTTCTTC. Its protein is CASTTGTSSYNEQFF.